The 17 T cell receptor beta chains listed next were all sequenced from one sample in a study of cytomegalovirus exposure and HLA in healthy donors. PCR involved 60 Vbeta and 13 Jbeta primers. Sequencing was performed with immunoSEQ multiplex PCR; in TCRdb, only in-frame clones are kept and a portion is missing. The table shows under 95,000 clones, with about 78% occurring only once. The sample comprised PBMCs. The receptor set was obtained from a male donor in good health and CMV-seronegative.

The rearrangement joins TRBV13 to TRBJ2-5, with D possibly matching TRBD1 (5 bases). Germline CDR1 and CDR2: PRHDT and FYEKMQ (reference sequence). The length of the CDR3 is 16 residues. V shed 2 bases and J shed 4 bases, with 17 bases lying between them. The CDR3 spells CASSLQGEREPETQYF. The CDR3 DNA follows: TGTGCCAGCAGCTTACAAGGGGAAAGGGAACCAGAGACCCAGTACTTC.

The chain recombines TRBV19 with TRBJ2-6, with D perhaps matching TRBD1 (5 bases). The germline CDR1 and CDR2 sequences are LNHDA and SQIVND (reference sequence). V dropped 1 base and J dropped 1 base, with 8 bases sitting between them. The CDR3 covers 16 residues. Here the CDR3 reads CASSIAQGSGANVLTF. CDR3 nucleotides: TGTGCCAGTAGTATAGCCCAGGGATCTGGGGCCAACGTCCTGACTTTC.

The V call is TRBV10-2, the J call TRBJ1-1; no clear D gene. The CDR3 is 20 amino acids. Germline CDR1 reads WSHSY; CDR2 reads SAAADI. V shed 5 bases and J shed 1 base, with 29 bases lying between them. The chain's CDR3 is CASSRLEPSQRPLQNTEAFF. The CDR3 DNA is TGCGCCAGCAGTAGGTTAGAGCCATCCCAGAGGCCCCTTCAGAACACTGAAGCTTTCTTT.

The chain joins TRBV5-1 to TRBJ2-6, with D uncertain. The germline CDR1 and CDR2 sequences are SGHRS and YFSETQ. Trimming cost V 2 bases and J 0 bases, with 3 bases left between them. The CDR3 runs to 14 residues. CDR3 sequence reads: CASSFRSGANVLTF. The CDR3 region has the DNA TGCGCCAGCAGCTTTCGCTCTGGGGCCAACGTCCTGACTTTC.

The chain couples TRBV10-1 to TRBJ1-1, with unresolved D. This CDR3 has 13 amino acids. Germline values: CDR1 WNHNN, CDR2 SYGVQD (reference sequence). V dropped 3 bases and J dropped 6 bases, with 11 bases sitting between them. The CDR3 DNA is TGCGCCAGCAGTGACCCTCCGAGTTCTGAAGCTTTCTTT. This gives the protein CASSDPPSSEAFF.

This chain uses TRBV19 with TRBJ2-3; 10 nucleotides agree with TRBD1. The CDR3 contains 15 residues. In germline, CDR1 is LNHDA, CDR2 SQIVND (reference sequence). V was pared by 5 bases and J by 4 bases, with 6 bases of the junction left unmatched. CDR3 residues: CASSSPGQGPDTQYF. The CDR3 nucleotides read TGTGCCAGTAGTTCCCCGGGACAGGGGCCAGATACGCAGTATTTT.

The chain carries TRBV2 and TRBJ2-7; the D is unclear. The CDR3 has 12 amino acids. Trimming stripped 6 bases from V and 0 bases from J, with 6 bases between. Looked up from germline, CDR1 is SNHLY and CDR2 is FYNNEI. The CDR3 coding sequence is TGTGCCAGCAGCCTCAGCTCCTACGAGCAGTACTTC. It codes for CASSLSSYEQYF.

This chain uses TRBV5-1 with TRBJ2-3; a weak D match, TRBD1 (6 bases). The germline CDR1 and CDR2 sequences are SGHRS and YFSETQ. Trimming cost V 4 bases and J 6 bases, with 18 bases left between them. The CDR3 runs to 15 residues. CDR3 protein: CASSTQPLRGDTQYF. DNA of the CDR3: TGCGCCAGCAGCACACAACCCCTCAGGGGTGATACGCAGTATTTT.

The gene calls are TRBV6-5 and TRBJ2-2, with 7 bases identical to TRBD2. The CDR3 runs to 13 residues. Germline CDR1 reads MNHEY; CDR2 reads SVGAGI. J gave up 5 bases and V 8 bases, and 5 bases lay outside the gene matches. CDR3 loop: CASLASGTGELFF. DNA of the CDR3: TGTGCCAGCTTGGCTAGCGGAACCGGGGAGCTGTTTTTT.

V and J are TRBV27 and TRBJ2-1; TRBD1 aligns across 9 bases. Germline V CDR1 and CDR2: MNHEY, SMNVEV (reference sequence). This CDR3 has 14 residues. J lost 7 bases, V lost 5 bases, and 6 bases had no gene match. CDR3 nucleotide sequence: TGTGCCAGCAGTATTAACAGGGGGCAGAATGAGCAGTTCTTC. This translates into CASSINRGQNEQFF.

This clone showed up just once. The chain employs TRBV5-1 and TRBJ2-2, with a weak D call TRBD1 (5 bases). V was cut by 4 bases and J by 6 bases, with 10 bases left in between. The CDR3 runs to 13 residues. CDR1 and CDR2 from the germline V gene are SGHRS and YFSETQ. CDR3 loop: CASSLQGAGELFF. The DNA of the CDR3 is TGCGCCAGCAGCCTGCAGGGTGCCGGGGAGCTGTTTTTT.

The CDR3 region has the DNA TGTGCCAGCAGCCCGATTAGACTAGAAACAGATACGCAGTATTTT. Its protein is CASSPIRLETDTQYF. This chain links TRBV5-6 with TRBJ2-3; the D gene is possibly TRBD2 (6 bases). Germline V gene sequence: CDR1 SGHDT, CDR2 YYEEEE. This CDR3 has 15 amino acids. The V gene lost 4 bases and the J gene lost 3 bases, with 15 bases spanning the gap.

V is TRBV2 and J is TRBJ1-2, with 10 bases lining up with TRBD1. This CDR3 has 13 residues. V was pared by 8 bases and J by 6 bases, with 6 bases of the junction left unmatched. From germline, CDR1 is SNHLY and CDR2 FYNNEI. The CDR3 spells CASSSDRGHGYTF. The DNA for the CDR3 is TGTGCCAGCTCATCCGACAGGGGGCATGGCTACACCTTC.

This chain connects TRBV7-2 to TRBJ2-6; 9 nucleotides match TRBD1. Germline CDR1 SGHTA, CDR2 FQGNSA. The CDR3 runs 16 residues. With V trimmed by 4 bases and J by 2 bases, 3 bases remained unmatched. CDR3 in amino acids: CASSYGTGTGANVLTF. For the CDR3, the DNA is TGTGCCAGCAGCTATGGGACAGGGACTGGGGCCAACGTCCTGACTTTC.

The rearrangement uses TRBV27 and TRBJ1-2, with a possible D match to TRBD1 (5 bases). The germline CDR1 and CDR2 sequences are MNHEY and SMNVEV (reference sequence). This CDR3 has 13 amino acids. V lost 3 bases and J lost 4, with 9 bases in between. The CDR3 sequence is CASSLRQTYGYTF. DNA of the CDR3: TGTGCCAGCAGTTTGAGACAGACCTATGGCTACACCTTC.

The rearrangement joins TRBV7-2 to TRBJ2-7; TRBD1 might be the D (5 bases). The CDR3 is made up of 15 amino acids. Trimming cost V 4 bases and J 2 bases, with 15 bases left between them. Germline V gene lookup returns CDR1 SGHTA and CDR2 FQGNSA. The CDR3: CASSSGIPGPYEQYF. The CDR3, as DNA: TGTGCCAGCAGCTCAGGGATCCCGGGCCCCTACGAGCAGTACTTC.

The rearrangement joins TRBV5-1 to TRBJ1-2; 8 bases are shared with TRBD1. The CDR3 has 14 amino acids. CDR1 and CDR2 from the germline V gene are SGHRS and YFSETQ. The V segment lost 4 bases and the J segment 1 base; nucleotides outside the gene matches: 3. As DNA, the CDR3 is TGCGCCAGCAGCCCGACAGGGGTTAACTATGGCTACACCTTC. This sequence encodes CASSPTGVNYGYTF.